A single sample is the source of the 29 T cell receptor beta chains below, sequenced in a study of T cell responses to AZD1222 COVID-19 vaccine (dated by TCRdb to the early 2020s). Read against the paper, the sample's time point label means: about 28 days (+/-7) after the second vaccine dose. Libraries came from the immunoSEQ multiplex PCR assay. TCRdb took over this immuneACCESS table, retaining in-frame rearrangements with V and J assigned. Such tables are incomplete; in checked studies, under half of the missing clones stem from an unresolved V gene, and the remainder is unexplained. For this sample the table gives approximately 75,000 clones, of which 87% were detected only once. The ten largest clones represent around 19% of the sample. The sample here was peripheral blood, taken 28 days after the second AZD1222 dose. The receptor source for this set is an adult who received the AZD1222 COVID-19 vaccine.

The V call is TRBV11-2, the J call TRBJ2-5; possibly TRBD2 for D (6 bases). Germline V gives CDR1 SGHAT, CDR2 FQNNGV. The CDR3 has 13 residues. V was shortened by 4 bases and J by 5 bases, with 11 bases between the two germline ends. This CDR3 is CASSSGAWETQYF. CDR3 in DNA: TGTGCCAGCAGCTCGGGAGCGTGGGAGACCCAGTACTTC.

This clone appeared once. V and J are TRBV7-9 and TRBJ1-2; 10 bases are a match to TRBD1. The V gene's germline CDR1 is SEHNR and CDR2 FQNEAQ (reference sequence). The CDR3 consists of 16 residues. Trimming removed 8 bases from V and 4 bases from J; junction bases left unmatched: 13. CDR3 amino acids: CASGPRDRGPLYGYTF. For the CDR3, the DNA is TGTGCCAGCGGCCCCCGGGACAGGGGCCCCCTCTATGGCTACACCTTC.

CDR3 in amino acids: CASSGTLVSSYEQYF. CDR3 DNA sequence: TGTGCCAGCAGTGGGACTTTGGTTAGCTCCTACGAGCAGTACTTC. The V gene is TRBV2, the J gene TRBJ2-7; D perhaps matches TRBD2 (5 bases). Germline lookup yields CDR1 SNHLY and CDR2 FYNNEI. There are 15 residues in the CDR3. Trimming took 4 bases from V and 0 from J, leaving 13 bases between them.

This chain links TRBV6-2 or TRBV6-3 with TRBJ1-1; D may be TRBD1 (6 bases). Germline V CDR1 and CDR2: MNHEY, SVGEGT. The CDR3 is made up of 14 amino acids. V shed 1 base and J shed 5 bases, with 11 bases lying between them. The CDR3 region has the DNA TGTGCCAGCAGTTACTATGGGGGCGAAACTGAAGCTTTCTTT. This sequence encodes CASSYYGGETEAFF.

The chain couples TRBV15 to TRBJ1-4, with no clear D. The CDR3 is 16 amino acids. Germline CDR1 and CDR2: LNHNV and YYDKDF (reference sequence). The V end lost 5 bases, the J end lost 0 bases, and 13 bases lay between the germline ends. The CDR3 spells CATSLPRQSTNEKLFF. The DNA of the CDR3 is TGTGCCACCAGCCTCCCCCGGCAATCAACTAATGAAAAACTGTTTTTT.

The V call is TRBV19, the J call TRBJ2-3, with D maybe TRBD1 (5 bases). This CDR3 is 14 amino acids long. V dropped 2 bases and J dropped 2 bases, with 8 bases sitting between them. The germline gives CDR1 LNHDA, CDR2 SQIVND (reference sequence). CDR3 coding DNA: TGTGCCAGTAGTATACAGGGTGTCACAGATACGCAGTATTTT. Its protein product is CASSIQGVTDTQYF.

Only one count was recorded for this clone. V usage is TRBV24-1 and J usage is TRBJ1-5; D is unclear. Per germline, CDR1 KGHDR and CDR2 SFDVKD. CDR3 size: 13 residues. The ends were cut back, 3 bases at V and 4 bases at J, with 6 bases in the middle. The CDR3 is CATSDKGNQPQHF. CDR3 nucleotides: TGTGCCACCAGTGATAAAGGTAATCAGCCCCAGCATTTT.

The rearrangement links TRBV7-9 to TRBJ1-6; 9 nucleotides match TRBD1. V trimming: 5 bases; J trimming: 7 bases; junction bases outside the gene matches: 6. The CDR3 totals 15 residues. Germline V lookup: CDR1 SEHNR, CDR2 FQNEAQ (reference sequence). The CDR3 DNA sequence: TGTGCCAGCAGCCGAACCGGGACAGGGAATTCACCCCTCCACTTT. This sequence encodes CASSRTGTGNSPLHF.

This chain uses TRBV7-3 with TRBJ2-2, with TRBD2 identical over 12 bases. This CDR3 spans 16 amino acids. Per the germline V gene, CDR1 is SGHTA and CDR2 is FQGTGA. J was trimmed by 1 base and V by 3 bases; bases with no gene match: 0. The CDR3 region is CASSLTSGGNTGELFF. CDR3 DNA sequence: TGTGCCAGCAGCTTGACTAGCGGGGGGAACACCGGGGAGCTGTTTTTT.

The chain's CDR3 is CASSQSGDPAHNSPLHF. The DNA of the CDR3 is TGCGCCAGCAGTCAATCTGGGGACCCAGCTCATAATTCACCCCTCCACTTT. This chain connects TRBV23-1 to TRBJ1-6; the D gene is possibly TRBD1 (5 bases). TRBV23-1 is annotated as an ORF whose role is uncertain. The CDR3 sequence is 17 residues long. Trimming left V 0 bases short and J 5 bases short, with 14 bases between.

The J gene is TRBJ2-1, the V gene TRBV11-2; 8 nucleotides line up with TRBD1. The length of the CDR3 is 16 residues. With 5 bases clipped from V and 6 bases from J, the junction kept 12 bases outside the gene matches. The germline V gene has CDR1 SGHAT and CDR2 FQNNGV. Here the CDR3 reads CASSPPTGVGRNEQFF. In DNA, the CDR3 is TGTGCCAGCAGCCCCCCGACAGGGGTAGGGCGCAATGAGCAGTTCTTC.

The gene calls are TRBV7-3 and TRBJ1-1; no clear D. CDR1 is SGHTA, CDR2 FQGTGA, per germline. Trimming removed 6 bases from V and 0 bases from J, with 8 bases in between. This CDR3 has 13 residues. CDR3 in DNA: TGTGCCAGCAGTCCGACACTGAACACTGAAGCTTTCTTT. It encodes CASSPTLNTEAFF.

The chain joins TRBV28 to TRBJ1-2; 7 bases align to TRBD1. The CDR3 extends over 13 amino acids. The V gene's germline CDR1 is MDHEN and CDR2 SYDVKM. The V and J ends lost 7 bases and 8 bases, in that order; junction bases with no gene match: 10. The CDR3 is CASTVTGVGGYTF. For the CDR3, the DNA is TGTGCCAGCACCGTCACAGGGGTTGGCGGCTACACCTTC.

This clone was seen a single time. The chain couples TRBV11-2 to TRBJ2-7; D tentatively reads TRBD1 or TRBD2 (5 bases each). This CDR3 spans 16 amino acids. V was cut by 4 bases and J by 3 bases, with 19 bases left in between. In germline, CDR1 is SGHAT, CDR2 FQNNGV. The chain's CDR3 is CASSSLTGLGSYEQYF. The CDR3 DNA is TGTGCCAGCAGCTCCTTAACAGGTCTGGGGAGCTACGAGCAGTACTTC.

The CDR3 nucleotides read TGCGCCAGCAGCCAAGAGGGGACAGGCTCCTACGAGCAGTACTTC. It specifies CASSQEGTGSYEQYF. V gene TRBV4-3 combines with J gene TRBJ2-7, with 8 bases identical to TRBD1. This CDR3 comprises 15 residues. Trimming removed 0 bases from V and 0 bases from J; junction bases left unmatched: 1. Germline CDR1 is LGHNA and CDR2 is YSLEER.

This chain links TRBV2 with TRBJ2-2, with TRBD1 identical over 9 bases. The V and J ends lost 10 bases and 6 bases, in that order; junction bases with no gene match: 9. The germline CDR1 and CDR2 sequences are SNHLY and FYNNEI. The CDR3 is 14 amino acids. The CDR3: CATTGTGRAGELFF. Written as DNA, the CDR3 is TGTGCCACCACCGGGACAGGGCGGGCCGGGGAGCTGTTTTTT.

The chain combines TRBV5-1 with TRBJ1-1, with 7 bases identical to TRBD1. CDR3 size: 13 residues. Per germline, CDR1 SGHRS and CDR2 YFSETQ. V lost 5 bases to trimming and J lost 2 bases; unmatched junction nucleotides: 3. The CDR3 loop is CASRQGINTEAFF. Written as DNA, the CDR3 is TGCGCCAGCAGACAGGGGATTAACACTGAAGCTTTCTTT.

This clone came up a few times. The CDR3 sequence is CASSSGQGGYTF. CDR3 nucleotide sequence: TGTGCCAGCAGTTCCGGACAGGGTGGCTACACCTTC. The chain carries TRBV12-3 or TRBV12-4 and TRBJ1-2; 8 bases line up with TRBD1. The CDR3 covers 12 residues. V trimming: 4 bases; J trimming: 7 bases; junction bases outside the gene matches: 2.

J is TRBJ2-4 and V is TRBV18; no firm D call. The V gene's germline CDR1 is KGHSH and CDR2 LQKENI. The CDR3 has 17 residues. V lost 0 bases and J lost 0, with 12 bases in between. The CDR3 sequence: CASSPPRTDKAKNIQYF. The CDR3 region has the DNA TGTGCCAGCTCACCACCGAGAACAGATAAAGCCAAAAACATTCAGTACTTC.

The chain recombines TRBV5-4 with TRBJ1-6; the D gene is possibly TRBD1 (5 bases). The CDR3 is 15 residues long. V was clipped by 0 bases and J by 7 bases, with 11 bases between them. CDR1 is SGHNT and CDR2 is YYREEE in the germline V gene (reference sequence). For the CDR3, the DNA is TGTGCCAGCAGCTTGGTCGGGGGGGGAAATTCACCCCTCCACTTT. Amino acid sequence: CASSLVGGGNSPLHF.

The chain combines TRBV5-4 with TRBJ2-3; TRBD1 aligns across 8 bases. J lost 2 bases, V lost 5 bases, and 7 bases had no gene match. This CDR3 contains 15 residues. The V gene's germline CDR1 is SGHNT and CDR2 YYREEE (reference sequence). CDR3: CASSLDRGYTDTQYF. The CDR3 DNA is TGTGCCAGCAGTCTAGACAGGGGTTACACAGATACGCAGTATTTT.

This rearrangement joins TRBV27 to TRBJ1-4; no firm D call. CDR1 and CDR2 (germline): MNHEY, SMNVEV (reference sequence). CDR3 length: 13 residues. V dropped 6 bases and J dropped 0 bases, with 5 bases sitting between them. In nucleotides, the CDR3 is TGTGCCAGCAGCCGCTCAACTAATGAAAAACTGTTTTTT. It encodes CASSRSTNEKLFF.

This chain uses TRBV1 with TRBJ1-1. TRBV1 is noted as a pseudogene. The CDR3 is 17 amino acids. The chain's CDR3 is CTSSRLGRGRGNTEAFF. The CDR3 DNA follows: TGCACCAGCAGCCGCCTGGGGAGGGGGCGAGGTAACACTGAAGCTTTCTTT.

The chain recombines TRBV5-1 with TRBJ1-1; possibly TRBD1 for D (5 bases). Germline assignment: CDR1 SGHRS and CDR2 YFSETQ. The CDR3 runs to 15 residues. V gave up 2 bases and J gave up 4 bases, with 15 bases separating them. The CDR3 here is CASSLGGGKATEAFF. CDR3 nucleotide sequence: TGCGCCAGCAGCTTAGGCGGGGGGAAGGCCACTGAAGCTTTCTTT.

The rearrangement uses TRBV9 and TRBJ2-7, with D maybe TRBD1 (7 bases). This CDR3 contains 14 residues. Per the germline V gene, CDR1 is SGDLS and CDR2 is YYNGEE. Trimming removed 4 bases at V and 0 bases at J, with 11 bases between. CDR3 DNA: TGTGCCAGCAGCCCCCAGGGGGGCTCCTACGAGCAGTACTTC. It yields the protein CASSPQGGSYEQYF.

V is TRBV4-1 and J is TRBJ2-1; 9 bases are shared with TRBD2. The germline gives CDR1 MGHRA, CDR2 YSYEKL. The CDR3 has 15 residues. The junction had 6 bases not matched to a gene; V was cut back by 0 bases and J by 9 bases. This CDR3 reads CASSQDGGGATEQFF. CDR3 in DNA: TGCGCCAGCAGCCAAGATGGCGGGGGGGCCACTGAGCAGTTCTTC.

CDR3 sequence reads: CASSHGTSGDTQYF. The CDR3 nucleotides read TGTGCCAGCAGCCATGGCACTAGCGGGGACACGCAGTATTTT. This chain joins TRBV3-1 (or the pseudogene TRBV3-2) and TRBJ2-3; 10 bases align to TRBD2. This CDR3 spans 14 amino acids. CDR1 is LGHDT, CDR2 YNNKEL, per germline (reference sequence). After removal of 3 bases from V and 9 bases from J, the junction contained 6 bases not matched to a gene.

V and J are TRBV30 and TRBJ1-2, with D possibly TRBD1 on 5 matching bases. The CDR3 length is 12 residues. CDR1 GTSNPN and CDR2 SVGIG come from the germline V gene (reference sequence). V lost 3 bases and J 6 bases, leaving 11 bases between the germline ends. For the CDR3, the DNA is TGTGCCTGGAGCCCGGGGGGTAATGGCTACACCTTC. It specifies CAWSPGGNGYTF. Looking up the rest from reference TRBV30 and TRBJ1-2 gives the full variable domain: SQTIHQWPATLVQPVGSPLSLECTVEGTSNPNLYWYRQAAGRGLQLLFYSVGIGQISSEVPQNLSASRPQDRQFILSSKKLLLSDSGFYLCAWSPGGNGYTFGSGTRLTVV.

This sequence joins TRBV5-1 and TRBJ2-5, with D unclear. The CDR3 runs to 15 residues. Germline V gene data show CDR1 as SGHRS and CDR2 as YFSETQ. The V end was cut by 1 base, the J end by 1 base, with 11 bases between. The CDR3 region has the DNA TGCGCCAGCAGCTTGATTCCTACCGCCCAAGAGACCCAGTACTTC. Encoded protein: CASSLIPTAQETQYF.